The rows below give T cell receptor beta chains drawn from one sample of a study of early T cells in non-severe SARS-CoV-2 infection. TCRdb re-called the 5' RACE reads through MiXCR, storing one row per CDR3 protein. The repertoire holds around 83,000 distinct CDR3 sequences, with about an eighth as singletons. Specimen: whole blood, collected at baseline. These receptors were collected from an adult who was a healthcare worker with PCR-confirmed SARS-CoV-2 infection or an uninfected control (not recorded which). Each CDR3 is given with its conserved first and last residue. D genes are given only for firm matches. A clone size is listed for some rows: how often the clone was seen (once, few, many), or a class if it is expanded.

many	TRBV20-1	TRBD1	TRBJ2-1	CSATPRDSSYNEQFF	TGCAGTGCTACCCCCCGGGACAGCTCCTACAATGAGCAGTTCTTC
-	TRBV29-1	-	TRBJ1-2	CSVTGQPGGGYTF	TGCAGCGTTACTGGACAGCCCGGGGGAGGCTACACCTTC
few	TRBV6-6	TRBD1	TRBJ2-5	CASSRDRVETQYF	TGTGCCAGCAGCCGAGACAGGGTGGAGACCCAGTACTTC
few	TRBV5-1	-	TRBJ1-2	CASSLAGTQPLGYTF	TGCGCCAGCAGCTTGGCCGGGACGCAGCCTCTTGGCTACACCTTC
-	TRBV9	-	TRBJ2-3	CASSVAPGDSMQYF	TGTGCCAGCAGCGTAGCACCGGGGGATAGTATGCAGTATTTT
-	TRBV2	TRBD2	TRBJ2-3	CASSEGTSAWDTQYF	TGTGCCAGCAGTGAAGGGACTAGCGCCTGGGATACGCAGTATTTT
many	TRBV20-1	TRBD2	TRBJ2-7	CSARAGGQGRSYEQYF	TGCAGTGCTAGAGCGGGGGGTCAGGGTAGGAGCTACGAGCAGTACTTC
few	TRBV5-6	-	TRBJ2-7	CASSLGGGGAYEQYF	TGTGCCAGCAGCTTGGGCGGAGGGGGAGCCTACGAGCAGTACTTC
-	TRBV5-1	-	TRBJ2-2	CASRTNRAPKSGELFF	TGCGCCAGCAGAACCAACAGGGCGCCCAAGTCCGGGGAGCTGTTTTTT
few	TRBV7-8	-	TRBJ2-2	CASSITSHRNTGELFF	TGTGCCAGCAGCATAACATCCCACAGGAACACCGGGGAGCTGTTTTTT
-	TRBV20-1	TRBD1	TRBJ2-5	CSARENRDRGETQYF	TGCAGTGCTAGAGAAAACCGGGACAGGGGCGAGACCCAGTACTTC
-	TRBV5-1	TRBD1	TRBJ2-7	CASSLIGTASTEQYF	TGCGCCAGCAGCTTGATTGGGACAGCCTCTACTGAGCAGTACTTC
many	TRBV5-5	-	TRBJ2-5	CASSLSPGSTKTQYF	TGTGCCAGCAGCTTGAGTCCAGGGTCGACGAAGACCCAGTACTTC
few	TRBV20-1	TRBD1	TRBJ1-2	CSATGQGTNYGYTF	TGCAGTGCGACAGGACAGGGGACTAACTATGGCTACACCTTC
-	TRBV5-4	-	TRBJ2-3	CASSYGVEDTQYF	TGTGCCAGCAGCTATGGAGTGGAAGATACGCAGTATTTT
-	TRBV5-6	-	TRBJ2-7	CASSPTPHYEQYF	TGTGCCAGCAGCCCGACACCCCACTACGAGCAGTACTTC
-	TRBV11-2	-	TRBJ2-1	CASSLLADEQFF	TGTGCCAGCAGCTTACTAGCAGATGAGCAGTTCTTC
-	TRBV7-9	-	TRBJ1-1	CASSHLIRGAPNTEAFF	TGTGCCAGCAGCCACCTAATCCGTGGGGCACCGAACACTGAAGCTTTCTTT
many	TRBV12-3/TRBV12-4	-	TRBJ1-3	CASSLTGSGNTIYF	TGTGCCAGCAGTTTAACAGGGTCTGGAAACACCATATATTTT
many	TRBV6-2/TRBV6-3	-	TRBJ1-5	CASSQGRPQHF	TGTGCCAGCAGTCAGGGACGGCCCCAGCATTTT
many	TRBV4-2	TRBD1	TRBJ1-4	CASSQEQGANEKLFF	TGTGCCAGCAGCCAAGAACAGGGGGCTAATGAAAAACTGTTTTTT
-	TRBV6-5	-	TRBJ1-5	CASSSIGEGNQPQHF	TGTGCCAGCAGTTCCATCGGGGAGGGCAATCAGCCCCAGCATTTT
few	TRBV10-1	-	TRBJ2-2	CASSDSGFAGELFF	TGCGCCAGCAGTGATTCTGGATTCGCCGGGGAGCTGTTTTTT
-	TRBV29-1	-	TRBJ1-2	CSVRTETGNYGYTF	TGCAGCGTCAGGACAGAAACTGGGAACTATGGCTACACCTTC
many	TRBV19	-	TRBJ2-3	CASSSGVTPAKKQYF	TGTGCCAGTAGCTCCGGAGTAACCCCCGCTAAGAAGCAGTATTTT
many	TRBV28	-	TRBJ2-4	CASSIDGQKKNIQYF	TGTGCCAGCAGCATAGATGGACAGAAGAAAAACATTCAGTACTTC
many	TRBV5-4	-	TRBJ2-7	CASSSDKDQYF	TGTGCCAGCAGCTCTGACAAGGACCAGTACTTC
many	TRBV7-6	-	TRBJ2-3	CASSLAGETDTQYF	TGTGCCAGCAGCTTAGCCGGGGAGACAGATACGCAGTATTTT
few	TRBV29-1	TRBD1	TRBJ2-5	CSVEAWDSQETQYF	TGCAGCGTTGAGGCTTGGGACAGCCAAGAGACCCAGTACTTC
few	TRBV16	TRBD2	TRBJ2-5	CASSNSGGSETQYF	TGTGCCAGCAGCAATAGCGGGGGTTCGGAGACCCAGTACTTC
few	TRBV18	-	TRBJ2-7	CASSPLGGSPYEQYF	TGTGCCAGCTCACCCCTTGGGGGTTCCCCCTACGAGCAGTACTTC
-	TRBV28	TRBD2	TRBJ2-1	CASGSGEAYNEQFF	TGTGCCAGCGGAAGCGGGGAAGCGTACAATGAGCAGTTCTTC
-	TRBV20-1	-	TRBJ2-7	CSATRTVGGEQYF	TGCAGTGCCACAAGGACAGTTGGGGGCGAGCAGTACTTC
-	TRBV29-1	-	TRBJ2-5	CSVEIYQETQYF	TGCAGCGTTGAGATCTACCAAGAGACCCAGTACTTC
few	TRBV5-4	-	TRBJ2-3	CASSHGGLTDTQYF	TGTGCCAGCAGCCACGGGGGCCTCACAGATACGCAGTATTTT
few	TRBV6-1	-	TRBJ1-1	CASSDRQKNTEAFF	TGTGCCAGCAGTGATAGACAGAAGAACACTGAAGCTTTCTTT
-	TRBV6-5	-	TRBJ2-2	CASRDRGTGELFF	TGTGCCAGCAGAGACCGCGGCACCGGGGAGCTGTTTTTT
-	TRBV18	-	TRBJ2-5	CASSLNRDPQETQYF	TGTGCCAGCTCACTAAACCGGGACCCCCAAGAGACCCAGTACTTC
few	TRBV29-1	TRBD2	TRBJ2-3	CSVAGLAGITDTQYF	TGCAGCGTCGCCGGACTAGCGGGAATTACAGATACGCAGTATTTT
few	TRBV20-1	-	TRBJ2-5	CSAREVGETQYF	TGCAGTGCTAGGGAGGTTGGGGAGACCCAGTACTTC
many	TRBV2	-	TRBJ2-7	CASSSASWDYEQYF	TGTGCCAGCAGCTCTGCTAGCTGGGACTACGAGCAGTACTTC
few	TRBV21-1	-	TRBJ2-3	CSSRIRGSTDTQYF	TGTTCCAGCAGGATCAGGGGGAGCACAGATACGCAGTATTTT
few	TRBV20-1	-	TRBJ2-1	CSAKIPGLFGEQFF	TGCAGTGCTAAAATCCCGGGACTCTTCGGTGAGCAGTTCTTC
-	TRBV10-3	-	TRBJ2-3	CAVRASTDTQYF	TGTGCCGTCCGGGCGTCCACAGATACGCAGTATTTT
many	TRBV7-9	-	TRBJ2-5	CASSLGRYQETQYF	TGTGCCAGCAGCTTAGGGCGTTACCAAGAGACCCAGTACTTC
many	TRBV7-6	-	TRBJ2-6	CASSPVPSGANVLTF	TGTGCCAGCAGCCCCGTCCCCTCTGGGGCCAACGTCCTGACTTTC
few	TRBV20-1	-	TRBJ2-1	CSARGERVSSYNEQFF	TGCAGTGCTAGAGGAGAGCGGGTCTCCTCCTACAATGAGCAGTTCTTC
many	TRBV5-4	-	TRBJ2-1	CASSLGGRNNEQFF	TGTGCCAGCAGCTTGGGGGGACGGAACAATGAGCAGTTCTTC
few	TRBV30	-	TRBJ1-6	CAWSLLNSPLHF	TGTGCCTGGAGTCTTTTAAATTCACCCCTCCACTTT